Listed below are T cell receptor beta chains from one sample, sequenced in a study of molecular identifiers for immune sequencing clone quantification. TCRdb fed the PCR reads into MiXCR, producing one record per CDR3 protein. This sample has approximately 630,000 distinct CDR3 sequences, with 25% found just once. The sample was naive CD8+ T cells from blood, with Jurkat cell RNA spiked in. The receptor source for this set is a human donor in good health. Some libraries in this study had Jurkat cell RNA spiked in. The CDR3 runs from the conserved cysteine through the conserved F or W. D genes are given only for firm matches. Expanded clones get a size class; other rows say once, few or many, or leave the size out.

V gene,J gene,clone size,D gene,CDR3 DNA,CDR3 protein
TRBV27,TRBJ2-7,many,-,TGTGCCAGCAGTTTCGGCTTGGGGCCGGCCTACGAGCAGTACTTC,CASSFGLGPAYEQYF
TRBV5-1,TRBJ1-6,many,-,TGCGCCAGCAGCTTGGTATGGGAAGGTTCACCCCTCCACTTT,CASSLVWEGSPLHF
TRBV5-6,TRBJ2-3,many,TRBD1,TGTGCCAGCAGCCCGCCGCCCCGGGACAGGATCACAGATACGCAGTATTTT,CASSPPPRDRITDTQYF
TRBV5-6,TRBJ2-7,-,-,TGTTCCAGCAGCTGGGGTAAGGAGGACCCTACACTGGAGCAGTACTTC,CSSSWGKEDPTLEQYF
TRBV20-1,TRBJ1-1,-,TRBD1,TGCAGTGCTAGAGATTTCAGGGGGCGCGGACGGGGCACTGAAGCTTTCTTT,CSARDFRGRGRGTEAFF
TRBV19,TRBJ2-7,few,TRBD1,TGTGCCAGTAGTATCGCGTTGGGGGGGACAGGGGCCTACGAGCAGTACTTC,CASSIALGGTGAYEQYF
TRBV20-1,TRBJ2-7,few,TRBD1,TGCAGTGCTAGAGATTGGACAGGCCCTACCTACGAGCAGTACTTC,CSARDWTGPTYEQYF
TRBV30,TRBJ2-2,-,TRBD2,TGTGCCTGGGGGGGGGGCACCGGGGAGCTGTTTTTT,CAWGGGTGELFF
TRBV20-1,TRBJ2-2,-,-,TGCAGTGCTAAGATTACAGGACCCGCGGCGATGAACACCGGGGAGCTGTTTTTT,CSAKITGPAAMNTGELFF
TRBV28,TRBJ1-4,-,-,TGTGCCAGCTCGGACAGTGCAACTAATGAAAAACTGTTTTTT,CASSDSATNEKLFF
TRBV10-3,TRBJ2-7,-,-,TGTGCCATCAGTGAGGGGTTTGGACAAGCCTACGAGCAGTACTTC,CAISEGFGQAYEQYF
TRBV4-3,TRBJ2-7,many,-,TGCGCCAGCAGCCAGAACAGGGCCGACGAGCAGTACTTC,CASSQNRADEQYF
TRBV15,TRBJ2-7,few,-,TGTGCCACCAGCAGAGATAAAAGAGGGTACTCCTACGAGCAGTACTTC,CATSRDKRGYSYEQYF
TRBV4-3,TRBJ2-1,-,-,TGCGCCAGCAGCCAAGGGGGGACGATGTACAATGAGCAGTTCTTC,CASSQGGTMYNEQFF
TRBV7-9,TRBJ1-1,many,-,TGTGCCAGCAGCTTAGCGGGAGGACGGGACACTGAAGCTTTCTTT,CASSLAGGRDTEAFF
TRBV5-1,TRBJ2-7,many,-,TGCGCCAGCAAAGGCAAGGAAAGCTCCTACGAGCAGTACTTC,CASKGKESSYEQYF
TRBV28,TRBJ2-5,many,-,TGTGCCAGCAGTTTTAGCGCGACACACCAAGAGACCCAGTACTTC,CASSFSATHQETQYF
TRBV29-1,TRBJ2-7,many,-,TGCAGCGCAATAGATCCGGCAGGGGAGCAGTACTTC,CSAIDPAGEQYF
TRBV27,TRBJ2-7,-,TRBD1,TGTGCCAGCAGTTACGGGACAGGGAATTCCTACGAGCAGTACTTC,CASSYGTGNSYEQYF
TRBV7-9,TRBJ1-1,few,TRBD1,TGTGCCAGCAGCGCCCCGACAGGGGTCAACACTGAAGCTTTCTTT,CASSAPTGVNTEAFF
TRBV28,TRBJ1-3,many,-,TGTGCCAGCAGTTTTCCGGGACATACTGGAAACACCATATATTTT,CASSFPGHTGNTIYF